This T cell receptor beta chain is drawn from a study of T-cell reconstitution after alpha-beta-depleted transplantation in children. After removal of 8 bases from V and 2 bases from J, the junction contained 11 bases not matched to a gene. The CDR3 is 15 amino acids. Researchers prepared the TCRbeta library using unique molecular identifiers, the study reports. TCRdb ran MiXCR on the PCR reads and lists one entry per CDR3 protein. In the table there are 400,000 to 500,000 distinct CDR3 sequences, about 11% of which are singletons. The receptor was derived from a human donor who donated a stem cell graft to a child with acute myeloid leukemia. This sample comprised PBMCs from the stem cell graft donor, obtained from the stem cell graft. This chain links TRBV12-3 or TRBV12-4 with TRBJ2-7; 8 nucleotides align to TRBD1. The CDR3 loop reads CASLGLRGQTYEQYF. CDR3 bases: TGTGCCAGCTTGGGTCTCAGGGGGCAAACCTACGAGCAGTACTTC.